Listed here are 20 T cell receptor beta chains from one sample, sequenced in a study of T-cell reconstitution after alpha-beta-depleted transplantation in children. Unique molecular identifiers were incorporated when the TCRbeta library was constructed. TCRdb processed the PCR reads anew with MiXCR; each CDR3 protein has one entry. The sample shows some 300,000 distinct CDR3 sequences, around 10% of them seen only once. The starting material was PBMCs from the stem cell graft donor, obtained from the stem cell graft. The source of these receptors is a human donor who donated a stem cell graft to a child with acute lymphoblastic leukemia.

This chain uses TRBV6-2 or TRBV6-3 with TRBJ2-4; D is tentatively TRBD1 or TRBD2 (5 bases each). Between the trimmed V and J ends, which lost 0 bases and 7 bases, there was a span of 10 bases. The CDR3 has 14 residues. Germline V gene data show CDR1 as MNHEY and CDR2 as SVGEGT. CDR3 DNA: TGTGCCAGCAGTTACTCGGGACCCCTCAACATTCAGTACTTC. Its protein is CASSYSGPLNIQYF.

This clonotype was recorded a few times. V gene TRBV11-2 combines with J gene TRBJ1-6; TRBD1 agrees at 9 bases. V gave up 4 bases and J gave up 8 bases; unmatched junction bases: 6. The CDR3 is 15 amino acids. Germline CDR1 reads SGHAT; CDR2 reads FQNNGV. CDR3 region: CASSWDRVGHSPLHF. In DNA, the CDR3 is TGTGCCAGCAGCTGGGACAGGGTAGGACATTCACCCCTCCACTTT. Filled out from reference TRBV11-2 and TRBJ1-6, the complete variable domain reads EAGVAQSPRYKIIEKRQSVAFWCNPISGHATLYWYQQILGQGPKLLIQFQNNGVVDDSQLPKDRFSAERLKGVDSTLKIQPAKLEDSAVYLCASSWDRVGHSPLHFGNGTRLTVT.

The sample holds a few counts of this clonotype. This rearrangement joins TRBV4-3 to TRBJ1-4; D is unresolved. V was shortened by 2 bases and J by 8 bases, with 15 bases between the two germline ends. The length of the CDR3 is 15 residues. Germline V lookup: CDR1 LGHNA, CDR2 YSLEER. In DNA, the CDR3 is TGCGCCAGCAGCCAAAATCCGAGGGTGGGCGAAAAACTGTTTTTT. This translates into CASSQNPRVGEKLFF.

A word on this clonotype: The junction and the germline gene differ at one end; a read error may be behind it. The V gene is TRBV6-2 or TRBV6-3, the J gene TRBJ2-7, with a tentative D call TRBD2 (5 bases). This CDR3 contains 15 residues. Germline CDR1 is MNHEY and CDR2 is SVGEGT. CDR3 loop: CASSYSRTGTYEHYF. For the CDR3, the DNA is TGTGCCAGCAGTTACTCCCGGACGGGAACCTACGAGCATTACTTC.

V and J are TRBV11-2 and TRBJ2-4, with D hard to call. V was trimmed by 2 bases and J by 16 bases, leaving 12 bases between them. The CDR3 spans 11 residues. The V gene's germline CDR1 is SGHAT and CDR2 FQNNGV. The CDR3 region is CASSLLSTSYF. CDR3 DNA: TGTGCCAGCAGCTTATTGTCGACCAGTTACTTC.

The V gene is TRBV4-1, the J gene TRBJ2-7; 10 nucleotides agree with TRBD2. The CDR3 is made up of 18 amino acids. In germline, CDR1 is MGHRA, CDR2 YSYEKL. J lost 2 bases, V lost 0 bases, and 10 bases had no gene match. The CDR3: CASSQDPLAGELTYEQYF. The CDR3 DNA follows: TGCGCCAGCAGCCAAGATCCGCTAGCGGGAGAGTTGACCTACGAGCAGTACTTC.

This clonotype was seen a handful of times. The gene calls are TRBV7-8 and TRBJ2-5; 10 nucleotides match TRBD2. The CDR3 is made up of 15 amino acids. The germline gives CDR1 SGHVS, CDR2 FQNEAQ. V dropped 5 bases and J dropped 1; count of bases not matched to a gene: 4. The CDR3: CASSHTSGIQETQYF. CDR3 nucleotide sequence: TGTGCCAGCAGCCATACTAGCGGGATCCAAGAGACCCAGTACTTC.

There are many counts of this clonotype. The rearrangement joins TRBV6-5 to TRBJ1-2; weak D call: TRBD1 (5 bases). Trimming took off 2 bases at V and 7 bases at J, with 20 bases between the two ends. The germline V gene has CDR1 MNHEY and CDR2 SVGAGI. The CDR3 is 16 amino acids. CDR3 DNA: TGTGCCAGCAGTTACCCTACAATAGACAGATACCTTGGCTACACCTTC. As protein: CASSYPTIDRYLGYTF.

This clonotype has at least ten counts. CDR3 sequence (DNA): TGCGCCAGCAGCTCCACAGGGATGGATACGCAGTATTTT. Its translation: CASSSTGMDTQYF. This rearrangement joins TRBV5-1 to TRBJ2-3; possible D gene TRBD1, 6 bases. This CDR3 spans 13 amino acids. V was cut by 3 bases and J by 6 bases, with 11 bases left in between. The germline V gene encodes CDR1 SGHRS and CDR2 YFSETQ. The full variable domain, rest sourced from reference TRBV5-1 and TRBJ2-3, is KAGVTQTPRYLIKTRGQQVTLSCSPISGHRSVSWYQQTPGQGLQFLFEYFSETQRNKGNFPGRFSGRQFSNSRSEMNVSTLELGDSALYLCASSSTGMDTQYFGPGTRLTVL.

The table lists this clonotype with many counts. CDR3 sequence (DNA): TGCGCCAGCAGCCTAAGACTAGCGGGAGGGCCGAATGAGCAGTTCTTC. It encodes CASSLRLAGGPNEQFF. This chain connects TRBV5-1 to TRBJ2-1; the match to TRBD2 covers 14 bases. The CDR3 spans 16 residues. Germline V gives CDR1 SGHRS, CDR2 YFSETQ. The junction had 7 bases not matched to a gene; V was cut back by 4 bases and J by 7 bases.

This clonotype has a handful of counts. V usage is TRBV7-9 and J usage is TRBJ2-1; 7 positions match TRBD1. Germline V gives CDR1 SEHNR, CDR2 FQNEAQ (reference sequence). The trim removed 5 bases at V and 0 bases at J, leaving 7 bases unmatched. The CDR3 length is 16 residues. CDR3 protein: CASSRLDRDSYNEQFF. For the CDR3, the DNA is TGTGCCAGCAGCAGACTCGACAGGGACTCCTACAATGAGCAGTTCTTC.

This clonotype was recorded only once. V is TRBV18 and J is TRBJ2-4; weak D call: TRBD2 (6 bases). Germline V gives CDR1 KGHSH, CDR2 LQKENI. The CDR3 runs to 16 residues. V dropped 0 bases and J dropped 4 bases, with 13 bases sitting between them. The CDR3 here is CASSPPVYSGKNIQYF. CDR3 nucleotide sequence: TGTGCCAGCTCACCACCGGTCTATAGCGGTAAAAACATTCAGTACTTC.

This clonotype has only a few counts. This chain joins TRBV7-2 and TRBJ2-7; 10 bases are a match to TRBD2. Trimming cost V 6 bases and J 2 bases; bases outside gene matches: 13. The CDR3 has 17 residues. Germline values: CDR1 SGHTA, CDR2 FQGNSA. Written as DNA, the CDR3 is TGTGCCAGCAGTCACGACTCTGGAGGACTAGCGGCCTACGAGCAGTACTTC. This codes for CASSHDSGGLAAYEQYF.

This clonotype appeared many times. CDR3 sequence: CSAKDFFDEQYF. As DNA, the CDR3 is TGCAGTGCCAAGGACTTTTTCGACGAGCAGTACTTC. The genes are TRBV20-1 and TRBJ2-7; D possibly corresponds to TRBD2 (5 bases). The CDR3 has 12 amino acids. CDR1 is DFQATT, CDR2 SNEGSKA, per germline (reference sequence). Trimming removed 6 bases from V and 5 bases from J, with 14 bases in between.

The rearrangement uses TRBV6-1 and TRBJ2-3; D may be TRBD2 (6 bases). Germline V gene sequence: CDR1 MNHNS, CDR2 SASEGT. Trimming left V 7 bases short and J 2 bases short, with 16 bases between. There are 15 residues in the CDR3. CDR3 coding DNA: TGTGCCAGCACCACGGGTAGCGGCCTCACAGATACGCAGTATTTT. This codes for CASTTGSGLTDTQYF.

This clonotype was counted ten times or more. This chain connects TRBV6-2 or TRBV6-3 to TRBJ2-5; 9 positions match TRBD2. The V segment lost 2 bases and the J segment 5 bases; nucleotides outside the gene matches: 6. The germline V gene has CDR1 MNHEY and CDR2 SVGEGT. The length of the CDR3 is 15 residues. CDR3 region: CASSYGTSGSETQYF. In DNA, the CDR3 is TGTGCCAGCAGTTACGGTACTAGCGGGTCCGAGACCCAGTACTTC.

Concerning this clonotype: At one of its ends the junction is not consistent with the germline gene, which may arise from a read error. The V call is TRBV4-1, the J call TRBJ2-2; 9 bases agree with TRBD2. This CDR3 has 17 amino acids. Germline V gene sequence: CDR1 MGHRA, CDR2 YSYEKL. CDR3 loop: CANSQGLLAGRDGELFF. Here the CDR3 DNA reads TGCGCCAACAGCCAAGGTCTCCTAGCGGGAAGGGACGGGGAGCTGTTTTTT.

This clonotype was detected a few times. The genes are TRBV9 and TRBJ2-5, with D possibly matching TRBD2 (6 bases). The CDR3 contains 15 residues. The germline V gene encodes CDR1 SGDLS and CDR2 YYNGEE. Between the trimmed V and J ends, which lost 0 bases and 5 bases, there was a span of 14 bases. The CDR3 loop is CASSVAPSRGETQYF. In nucleotides, the CDR3 is TGTGCCAGCAGCGTAGCCCCTAGCCGGGGGGAGACCCAGTACTTC. Full variable domain (remainder filled in from reference TRBV9 and TRBJ2-5): DSGVTQTPKHLITATGQRVTLRCSPRSGDLSVYWYQQSLDQGLQFLIQYYNGEERAKGNILERFSAQQFPDLHSELNLSSLELGDSALYFCASSVAPSRGETQYFGPGTRLLVL.

This clonotype was observed a handful of times. The V call is TRBV24-1, the J call TRBJ2-5; 12 bases fit TRBD2. V was clipped by 4 bases and J by 4 bases; unmatched bases: 6. Looked up from germline, CDR1 is KGHDR and CDR2 is SFDVKD. The length of the CDR3 is 16 residues. The CDR3 is CATSDARLAGVETQYF. The CDR3 nucleotides are TGTGCCACCAGTGACGCCAGACTAGCGGGAGTAGAGACCCAGTACTTC.

This clonotype came up a few times. The gene calls are TRBV15 and TRBJ2-6; D not resolved. The CDR3 contains 16 residues. Germline CDR1 and CDR2: LNHNV and YYDKDF (reference sequence). V lost 3 bases and J 3 bases, leaving 12 bases between the germline ends. The CDR3 loop reads CATSRRTVGGANVLTF. The CDR3 nucleotides are TGTGCCACCAGCAGGCGCACGGTTGGTGGGGCCAACGTCCTGACTTTC.